This T cell receptor (beta chain) was sequenced for a study of post-analysis software for immune sequencing data. There are many counts of this clonotype. Its specificity is not known. Sequencing libraries made from TCR beta cDNA carried unique molecular identifiers. TCRdb itself ran the PCR reads through MiXCR, one entry per CDR3 protein. The sample consists of over 700,000 distinct CDR3 sequences, roughly 29% of them appearing once. Germline V gene sequence: CDR1 LGHNA, CDR2 YSLEER. CDR3 length: 14 residues. Trimming took 4 bases from V and 7 from J; bases not matched to a gene: 7. General observations from the study: Roughly 5 TRBV segments occurring more often in patients than controls included TRBV5-6, TRBV5-1 and TRBV20-1.

The clonotype originates from a girl between 10 and 17 years old with multiple sclerosis. The sequenced sample consisted of blood. The chain joins TRBV4-3 to TRBJ2-1; TRBD2 aligns across 7 bases. This CDR3 reads CASSPTARGNEQFF. The CDR3 nucleotides are TGCGCCAGCAGCCCTACCGCGCGGGGGAATGAGCAGTTCTTC.